This is a list of T cell receptor beta chains from one sample in a study of blood T cell repertoires in COVID-19. Some clones are missing from TCRdb's copy, which holds only in-frame ones; the method was immunoSEQ multiplex PCR. This sample has 90,000 to 130,000 clones, with 75% to 80% found just once. Sequencing used peripheral blood. These receptor sequences come from a woman older than 75 with active or convalescent COVID-19. Each CDR3 is given with its conserved first and last residue. Fields, in order: CDR3 DNA, CDR3 protein, V gene, D gene, J gene, clone size. D genes are given only for firm matches. The size of a clone is reported for some rows only, either as once, few or many, or as a class for expanded clones.

CDR3nt: TGTGCCAGCAGCACGACTAGCGGGAGGAACAATGAGCAGTTCTTC
CDR3aa: CASSTTSGRNNEQFF
v_gene: TRBV9
d_gene: TRBD2
j_gene: TRBJ2-1
abundance: .

CDR3nt: TGTGCCAGCAGCCTTACCGGGACAGGGGGCACAGATACGCAGTATTTT
CDR3aa: CASSLTGTGGTDTQYF
v_gene: TRBV11-3
d_gene: TRBD1
j_gene: TRBJ2-3
abundance: .

CDR3nt: TGTGCCAGTAGTAACCCAGGGGGAGCTGGTCAGCCCCAGCATTTT
CDR3aa: CASSNPGGAGQPQHF
v_gene: TRBV19
d_gene: TRBD1
j_gene: TRBJ1-5
abundance: many

CDR3nt: TGCGCCAGCAGCCCGGACAGGGGAGGTAACGATGAGCAGTTCTTC
CDR3aa: CASSPDRGGNDEQFF
v_gene: TRBV5-1
d_gene: TRBD1
j_gene: TRBJ2-1
abundance: .

CDR3nt: TGTGCCAGCAGTTCAGGGACAGATACGCAGTATTTT
CDR3aa: CASSSGTDTQYF
v_gene: TRBV11-3
d_gene: .
j_gene: TRBJ2-3
abundance: .

CDR3nt: TGTGCCAGCTCACCAAGCGCGGTACTAGCGGGATCCAATGAGCAGTTCTTC
CDR3aa: CASSPSAVLAGSNEQFF
v_gene: TRBV18
d_gene: TRBD2
j_gene: TRBJ2-1
abundance: .

CDR3nt: TGCGCCAGCAGCTTGGCAACGGGAGGAGGTGAGACCCAGTACTTC
CDR3aa: CASSLATGGGETQYF
v_gene: TRBV5-1
d_gene: TRBD2
j_gene: TRBJ2-5
abundance: once

CDR3nt: TGTGCCAGCAGTGTACCGGGACAGATTGGCGGGGAGCTGTTTTTT
CDR3aa: CASSVPGQIGGELFF
v_gene: TRBV2
d_gene: TRBD1
j_gene: TRBJ2-2
abundance: .

CDR3nt: TGTGCCAGCAGTTTATATTATCTTAGACTAGCGGGAGCCTCGAACACCGGGGAGCTGTTTTTT
CDR3aa: CASSLYYLRLAGASNTGELFF
v_gene: TRBV28
d_gene: TRBD2
j_gene: TRBJ2-2
abundance: .

CDR3nt: TGCAGCGTGGGCGGGAGAACTAATGAAAAACTGTTTTTT
CDR3aa: CSVGGRTNEKLFF
v_gene: TRBV29-1
d_gene: .
j_gene: TRBJ1-4
abundance: .

CDR3nt: TGCGCCAGCAGCCAAGATCCGCCGGGACAGGGGGGCAATCAGCCCCAGCATTTT
CDR3aa: CASSQDPPGQGGNQPQHF
v_gene: TRBV4-1
d_gene: TRBD1
j_gene: TRBJ1-5
abundance: few

CDR3nt: TGCGCCAGCAGTGAGTCGTTTAGTTTGACAGATACGCAGTATTTT
CDR3aa: CASSESFSLTDTQYF
v_gene: TRBV10-2
d_gene: .
j_gene: TRBJ2-3
abundance: .

CDR3nt: TGTGCCAGCGAGGGACAGGGGATCGGGGAGCTGTTTTTT
CDR3aa: CASEGQGIGELFF
v_gene: TRBV2
d_gene: TRBD1
j_gene: TRBJ2-2
abundance: .

CDR3nt: TGTGCCAGCAGTTTTGGGAGGCCGGATATCTATGGCTACACCTTC
CDR3aa: CASSFGRPDIYGYTF
v_gene: TRBV28
d_gene: .
j_gene: TRBJ1-2
abundance: few

CDR3nt: TGTGCCAGCAGTTTATGGAATGGAGGGGCTAGGCCCTACGAGCAGTACTTC
CDR3aa: CASSLWNGGARPYEQYF
v_gene: TRBV28
d_gene: .
j_gene: TRBJ2-7
abundance: .

CDR3nt: TGTGCCAGTGGGGGCAGGGGGCCGAGGGGCTACACCTTC
CDR3aa: CASGGRGPRGYTF
v_gene: TRBV19
d_gene: TRBD1
j_gene: TRBJ1-2
abundance: once

CDR3nt: TGTGCCAGCAGGGGGCAACACCGGGACAGGACCTTGAGCAATCAGCCCCAGCATTTT
CDR3aa: CASRGQHRDRTLSNQPQHF
v_gene: TRBV2
d_gene: TRBD1
j_gene: TRBJ1-5
abundance: once

CDR3nt: TGTGCCAGCAGCCAAGGGGGACTAGCGGGATACAATGAGCAGTTCTTC
CDR3aa: CASSQGGLAGYNEQFF
v_gene: TRBV4-2
d_gene: TRBD2
j_gene: TRBJ2-1
abundance: .

CDR3nt: TGCGCCAGCAGCTTGTTTGTCGAGGAGACCCAGTACTTC
CDR3aa: CASSLFVEETQYF
v_gene: TRBV5-1
d_gene: .
j_gene: TRBJ2-5
abundance: .

CDR3nt: TGCAGCGTCGCGTCCGGGACAGGGATGGGTAATGAGCAGTTCTTC
CDR3aa: CSVASGTGMGNEQFF
v_gene: TRBV29-1
d_gene: TRBD1
j_gene: TRBJ2-1
abundance: .

CDR3nt: TGTGCCAGCAGCTCCCACACTAACTCACAGGGACCCCAGCATTTT
CDR3aa: CASSSHTNSQGPQHF
v_gene: TRBV7-9
d_gene: .
j_gene: TRBJ1-5
abundance: .

CDR3nt: TGTGCCAGCAGTTTAAACGGGAATCCTTTCTTTAGCACAGATACGCAGTATTTT
CDR3aa: CASSLNGNPFFSTDTQYF
v_gene: TRBV27
d_gene: .
j_gene: TRBJ2-3
abundance: .

CDR3nt: TGTGCCAGCAGCCTTTCTAGGACTAGCCGACCCTACGAGCAGTACTTC
CDR3aa: CASSLSRTSRPYEQYF
v_gene: TRBV11-2
d_gene: TRBD2
j_gene: TRBJ2-7
abundance: .

CDR3nt: TGCGCCAGCAGCTTCGACAGGGCATATAACTATGGCTACACCTTC
CDR3aa: CASSFDRAYNYGYTF
v_gene: TRBV5-1
d_gene: TRBD1
j_gene: TRBJ1-2
abundance: .

CDR3nt: TGTGCCAGCAGCTTGGGGCAGGACTTCTTCGAAAAACTGTTTTTT
CDR3aa: CASSLGQDFFEKLFF
v_gene: TRBV5-5
d_gene: .
j_gene: TRBJ1-4
abundance: few

CDR3nt: TGTGCCAGCAGGGGGTGGGGACTAGCGGACTTAACCCAGTACTTC
CDR3aa: CASRGWGLADLTQYF
v_gene: TRBV27
d_gene: TRBD2
j_gene: TRBJ2-5
abundance: many

CDR3nt: TGTGCCAGCAGCCAAGATCTGAGGCGGAGGGCCAATGAGCAGTTCTTC
CDR3aa: CASSQDLRRRANEQFF
v_gene: TRBV14
d_gene: .
j_gene: TRBJ2-1
abundance: .

CDR3nt: TGTGCCAGCAGCTCCCTACTTGAAGCTTTCTTT
CDR3aa: CASSSLLEAFF
v_gene: TRBV7-8
d_gene: .
j_gene: TRBJ1-1
abundance: once

CDR3nt: TGTGCCAGCAGTCGCTTCGGGACTAGCGGGCAAGAGACCCAGTACTTC
CDR3aa: CASSRFGTSGQETQYF
v_gene: TRBV27
d_gene: TRBD2
j_gene: TRBJ2-5
abundance: .

CDR3nt: TGTGCCAGCAGCTTAGCGGCAGGGCGTCCTGGAAACACCATATATTTT
CDR3aa: CASSLAAGRPGNTIYF
v_gene: TRBV7-9
d_gene: .
j_gene: TRBJ1-3
abundance: .

CDR3nt: TGTGCAGGAGGGGTATGGCCCCAGCATTTT
CDR3aa: CAGGVWPQHF
v_gene: TRBV28
d_gene: .
j_gene: TRBJ1-5
abundance: .

CDR3nt: TGTGCCAGCAGTTTAGGACTAGCGGGGACGGGAAACTACGAGCAGTACTTC
CDR3aa: CASSLGLAGTGNYEQYF
v_gene: TRBV27
d_gene: TRBD2
j_gene: TRBJ2-7
abundance: .

CDR3nt: TGTGCCAGCTGCCCCCGCAGGGTTAAAGGGGAGCAGTACTTC
CDR3aa: CASCPRRVKGEQYF
v_gene: TRBV5-4
d_gene: .
j_gene: TRBJ2-7
abundance: .

CDR3nt: TGTGCCAGCAGTTCCAGGACAGGGGGCCTCGACACTGAAGCTTTCTTT
CDR3aa: CASSSRTGGLDTEAFF
v_gene: TRBV6-6
d_gene: TRBD1
j_gene: TRBJ1-1
abundance: .

CDR3nt: TGTGCCCGCTATAGGGCTACAACTAGTCACACAGATACGCAGTATTTT
CDR3aa: CARYRATTSHTDTQYF
v_gene: TRBV21-1
d_gene: .
j_gene: TRBJ2-3
abundance: .

CDR3nt: TGTGCCAGCAGCTCAATTGGGGGACAGACTCCTTCCCTTGAGACCCAGTACTTC
CDR3aa: CASSSIGGQTPSLETQYF
v_gene: TRBV7-2
d_gene: TRBD1
j_gene: TRBJ2-5
abundance: .

CDR3nt: TGTGCCAGCAGCTTGGTTTCTAGCGGGAGTTTCACCGGGGAGCTGTTTTTT
CDR3aa: CASSLVSSGSFTGELFF
v_gene: TRBV5-6
d_gene: TRBD2
j_gene: TRBJ2-2
abundance: .

CDR3nt: TGTGCCAGCAGCGCCGGGACTAGCGGGAAACAGACCCAGTACTTC
CDR3aa: CASSAGTSGKQTQYF
v_gene: TRBV28
d_gene: TRBD2
j_gene: TRBJ2-5
abundance: .

CDR3nt: TGTGCCACCAATAGCGGGAGAGGGTCCGGAAACATTCAGTACTTC
CDR3aa: CATNSGRGSGNIQYF
v_gene: TRBV7-9
d_gene: TRBD2
j_gene: TRBJ2-4
abundance: .